A selection of T cell receptor beta chains follows, all from one sample in a study of T cells in Graves' hyperthyroidism and ophthalmopathy. TCRdb independently ran MiXCR on the multiplex PCR reads; one entry per CDR3 protein. The data show 250,000 or so distinct CDR3 sequences, approximately 14% seen once. The sequencing input was blood. These TCRs come from a woman in her 50s with Graves' hyperthyroidism that later progressed to Graves' ophthalmopathy. CDR3s leave out the opening cysteine and the closing phenylalanine or tryptophan. The order of the fields is J gene, V gene, CDR3 length, CDR3 protein.

j_call: TRBJ1-1; v_call: TRBV12-3/TRBV12-4; cdr3_length: 13; cdr3_aa: ASSSPGTGHTEAF
j_call: TRBJ2-3; v_call: TRBV10-1; cdr3_length: 11; cdr3_aa: ASSAALAGVRY
j_call: TRBJ1-5; v_call: TRBV2; cdr3_length: 12; cdr3_aa: ASSDQGLGQPQH
j_call: TRBJ2-7; v_call: TRBV20-1; cdr3_length: 13; cdr3_aa: SARDSAGGTYEQY
j_call: TRBJ2-7; v_call: TRBV7-9; cdr3_length: 11; cdr3_aa: ASRTGTDYEQY
j_call: TRBJ1-5; v_call: TRBV2; cdr3_length: 11; cdr3_aa: ASSEGGSRPQH
j_call: TRBJ1-2; v_call: TRBV10-3; cdr3_length: 13; cdr3_aa: AISESVGIGYGYT
j_call: TRBJ1-6; v_call: TRBV7-9; cdr3_length: 14; cdr3_aa: ASSLGQGFRNSPLH
j_call: TRBJ2-2; v_call: TRBV20-1; cdr3_length: 11; cdr3_aa: SAREPFGGELF
j_call: TRBJ2-3; v_call: TRBV20-1; cdr3_length: 10; cdr3_aa: SGHYQGDTQY
j_call: TRBJ1-2; v_call: TRBV5-6; cdr3_length: 15; cdr3_aa: ASSLFGTELRNYGYT
j_call: TRBJ2-7; v_call: TRBV6-1; cdr3_length: 10; cdr3_aa: ASSGNTAEQY
j_call: TRBJ1-2; v_call: TRBV9; cdr3_length: 13; cdr3_aa: ASRGQGSDNYGYT
j_call: TRBJ2-4; v_call: TRBV30; cdr3_length: 13; cdr3_aa: AWNYGRLAKNIQY
j_call: TRBJ2-2; v_call: TRBV3-1; cdr3_length: 11; cdr3_aa: ASSQLLQGELF
j_call: TRBJ2-2; v_call: TRBV12-3/TRBV12-4; cdr3_length: 12; cdr3_aa: ASSPWTGSGELF